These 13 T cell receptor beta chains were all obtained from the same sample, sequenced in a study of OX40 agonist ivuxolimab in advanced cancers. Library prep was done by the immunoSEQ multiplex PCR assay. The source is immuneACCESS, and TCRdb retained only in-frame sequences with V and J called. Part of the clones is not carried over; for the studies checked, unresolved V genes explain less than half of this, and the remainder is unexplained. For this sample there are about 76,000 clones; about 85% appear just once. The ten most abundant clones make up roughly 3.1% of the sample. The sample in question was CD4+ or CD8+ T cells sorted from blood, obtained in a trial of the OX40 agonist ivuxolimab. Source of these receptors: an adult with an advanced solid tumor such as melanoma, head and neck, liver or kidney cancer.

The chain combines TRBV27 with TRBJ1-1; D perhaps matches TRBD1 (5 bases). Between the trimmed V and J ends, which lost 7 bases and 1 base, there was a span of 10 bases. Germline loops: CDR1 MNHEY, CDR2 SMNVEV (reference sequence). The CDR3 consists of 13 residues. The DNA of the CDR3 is TGTGCCAGCAACGGGGGGTGGAACACTGAAGCTTTCTTT. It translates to CASNGGWNTEAFF.

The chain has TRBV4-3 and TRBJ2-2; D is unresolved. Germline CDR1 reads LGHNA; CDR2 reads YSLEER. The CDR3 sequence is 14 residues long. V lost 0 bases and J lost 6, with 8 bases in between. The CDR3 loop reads CASSQDIVAGELFF. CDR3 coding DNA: TGCGCCAGCAGCCAAGATATAGTGGCCGGGGAGCTGTTTTTT.

The CDR3 bases are TGTGCCAGCAGCAGGGTAGACTATGGCTACACCTTC. Its translation: CASSRVDYGYTF. V and J are TRBV6-5 and TRBJ1-2; D possibly corresponds to TRBD1 (5 bases). The V and J ends lost 6 bases and 3 bases respectively, with 8 bases between them. This CDR3 has 12 residues. Germline V gene sequence: CDR1 MNHEY, CDR2 SVGAGI.

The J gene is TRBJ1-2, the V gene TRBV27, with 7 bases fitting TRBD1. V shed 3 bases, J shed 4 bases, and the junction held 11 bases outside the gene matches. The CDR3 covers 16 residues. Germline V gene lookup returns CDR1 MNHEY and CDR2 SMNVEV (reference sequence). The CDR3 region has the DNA TGTGCCAGCAGTTTCAACGCCCGGGGACAGTTCTATGGCTACACCTTC. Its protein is CASSFNARGQFYGYTF.

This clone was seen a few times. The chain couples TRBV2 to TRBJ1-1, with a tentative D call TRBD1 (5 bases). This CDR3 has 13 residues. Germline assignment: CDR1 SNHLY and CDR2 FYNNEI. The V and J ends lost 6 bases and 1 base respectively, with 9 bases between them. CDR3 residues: CASREQENTEAFF. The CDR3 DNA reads TGTGCCAGCAGGGAACAGGAGAACACTGAAGCTTTCTTT. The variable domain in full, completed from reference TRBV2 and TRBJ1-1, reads EPEVTQTPSHQVTQMGQEVILRCVPISNHLYFYWYRQILGQKVEFLVSFYNNEISEKSEIFDDQFSVERPDGSNFTLKIRSTKLEDSAMYFCASREQENTEAFFGQGTRLTVV.

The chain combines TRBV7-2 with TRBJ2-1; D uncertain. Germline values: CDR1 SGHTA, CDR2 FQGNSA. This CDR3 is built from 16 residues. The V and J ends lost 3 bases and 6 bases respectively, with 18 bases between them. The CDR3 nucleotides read TGTGCCAGCAGCTTGATAGCTGGATCTCTAGGCAATGAGCAGTTCTTC. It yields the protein CASSLIAGSLGNEQFF.

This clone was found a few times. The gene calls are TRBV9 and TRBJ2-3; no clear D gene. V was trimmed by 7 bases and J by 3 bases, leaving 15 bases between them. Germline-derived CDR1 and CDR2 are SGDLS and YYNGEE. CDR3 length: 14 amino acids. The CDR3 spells CASRPAMRTDTQYF. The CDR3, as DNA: TGTGCCAGCCGGCCAGCGATGAGGACAGATACGCAGTATTTT. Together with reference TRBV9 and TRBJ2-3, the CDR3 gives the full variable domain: DSGVTQTPKHLITATGQRVTLRCSPRSGDLSVYWYQQSLDQGLQFLIQYYNGEERAKGNILERFSAQQFPDLHSELNLSSLELGDSALYFCASRPAMRTDTQYFGPGTRLTVL.

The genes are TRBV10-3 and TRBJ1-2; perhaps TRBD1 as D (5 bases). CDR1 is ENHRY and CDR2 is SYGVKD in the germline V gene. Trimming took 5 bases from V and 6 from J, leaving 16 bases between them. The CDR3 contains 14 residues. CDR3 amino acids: CAISLGTARNGYTF. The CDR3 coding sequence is TGTGCCATCAGTCTGGGGACGGCAAGGAATGGCTACACCTTC.

DNA of the CDR3: TGTGCCAGCAGACCTCAGGCTACAACTAATGAAAAACTGTTTTTT. It codes for CASRPQATTNEKLFF. This sequence joins TRBV2 and TRBJ1-4; D not resolved. Germline CDR1 SNHLY, CDR2 FYNNEI. The CDR3 runs to 15 residues. Trimming shortened V by 6 bases and J by 0 bases, and 11 bases separated the two germline ends.

The CDR3 reads CASSFQGSYEQYF. For the CDR3, the DNA is TGTGCCAGCAGCTTTCAGGGATCCTACGAGCAGTACTTC. The chain carries TRBV7-2 and TRBJ2-7; the D gene is possibly TRBD1 (5 bases). Trimming left V 3 bases short and J 1 base short, with 7 bases between. The CDR3 spans 13 residues. Germline CDR1 and CDR2: SGHTA and FQGNSA.

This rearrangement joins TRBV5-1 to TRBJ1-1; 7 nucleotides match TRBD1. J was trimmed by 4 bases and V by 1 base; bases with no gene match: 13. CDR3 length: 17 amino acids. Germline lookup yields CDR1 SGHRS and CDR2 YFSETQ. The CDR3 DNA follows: TGCGCCAGCAGCTTGCCTCAGGGACAGACAACTTTCACTGAAGCTTTCTTT. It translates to CASSLPQGQTTFTEAFF.

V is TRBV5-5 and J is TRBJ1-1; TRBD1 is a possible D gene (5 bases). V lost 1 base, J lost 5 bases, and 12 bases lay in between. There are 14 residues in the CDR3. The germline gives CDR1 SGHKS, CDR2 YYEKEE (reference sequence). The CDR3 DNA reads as TGTGCCAGCAGCTTGAAATCCGGGGGTACTGAAGCTTTCTTT. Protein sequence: CASSLKSGGTEAFF.

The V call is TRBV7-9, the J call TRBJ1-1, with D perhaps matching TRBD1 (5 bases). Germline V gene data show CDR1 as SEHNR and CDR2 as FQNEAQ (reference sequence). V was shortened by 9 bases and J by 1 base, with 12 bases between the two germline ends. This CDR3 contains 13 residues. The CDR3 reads CASYSGPNTEAFF. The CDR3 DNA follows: TGTGCCAGTTACTCAGGGCCGAACACTGAAGCTTTCTTT.